This T cell receptor (beta chain) was identified during a study of regulatory T cells in long-lasting Graves disease. About the research overall: Prior antithyroid drug treatment in newly diagnosed Graves' patients lasted under 3 months.

With 0 bases clipped from V and 2 bases from J, the junction kept 9 bases outside the gene matches. Germline V lookup: CDR1 LGHDT, CDR2 YNNKEL (reference sequence). There are 18 residues in the CDR3. Time point: newly diagnosed GD, antithyroid drugs for less than 3 months. From PBMCs, RNA was extracted and then used to make the TCR library. This clonotype has just a few counts. HTBI primers from iRepertoire and Arm-PCR of CDR3 regions yielded the TCR beta libraries. In the original analysis: Identified across the samples were over 50 TRBV segments and approximately 14 TRBJ segments. From the multiplex PCR reads, TCRdb called clonotypes with MiXCR, one entry per CDR3 protein. The V and J calls and clone size come from TCRdb's table, not from the authors' own analysis. The sample lists 500,000 or so distinct CDR3 sequences, 15% to 20% occurring once. The sample was also reused in another study, on T cells in Graves' hyperthyroidism and ophthalmopathy.

The rearrangement links TRBV3-1 to TRBJ2-3; 9 bases fit TRBD2. This receptor was taken from a man between 35 and 55 years old with Graves disease. Sequenced here: peripheral blood mononuclear cells (PBMCs), sampled at new diagnosis, from a patient treated with antithyroid drugs. CDR3 loop: CASSQEPAGGLPTDTQYF. In nucleotides, the CDR3 is TGTGCCAGCAGCCAAGAACCAGCGGGAGGCCTACCCACAGATACGCAGTATTTT.